The 5 T cell receptor beta chains below come from one sample, sequenced in a study of response to subunit inactivated influenza vaccine. TCRdb independently ran MiXCR on the RT-PCR reads; one entry per CDR3 protein. The sample has about 610,000 distinct CDR3 sequences, around 13% seen once. The sample in question was PBMCs from blood, obtained 11 to 12 days after vaccination. The source is a man in his forties or fifties who received an inactivated influenza vaccine.

The chain recombines TRBV30 with TRBJ2-3; D remains ambiguous. Trimming stripped 4 bases from V and 9 bases from J, with 14 bases between. Per germline, CDR1 GTSNPN and CDR2 SVGIG (reference sequence). The CDR3 has 12 residues. The CDR3 DNA follows: TGTGCCTGGAAGGCAGGCGGAGAGACGCAGTATTTT. Translation: CAWKAGGETQYF.

The chain joins TRBV6-2 or TRBV6-3 to TRBJ2-7, with TRBD2 matching 7 bases. The CDR3 extends over 15 amino acids. Germline trimming cut 6 bases from V and 7 bases from J; bases unmatched to any gene: 15. CDR1 and CDR2 (germline): MNHEY, SVGEGT. The CDR3 loop reads CASRLAPGRTIEQYF. CDR3 DNA: TGTGCCAGCAGACTAGCGCCGGGACGGACTATTGAGCAGTACTTC.

This clonotype was counted at least ten times. This sequence joins TRBV20-1 and TRBJ2-1, with 8 nucleotides matching TRBD1. The CDR3 sequence is 15 residues long. The germline gives CDR1 DFQATT, CDR2 SNEGSKA (reference sequence). V was pared by 6 bases and J by 1 base, with 8 bases of the junction left unmatched. CDR3 sequence reads: CSARTGRDSYNEQFF. CDR3 nucleotide sequence: TGCAGTGCCCGGACAGGGCGCGATTCCTACAATGAGCAGTTCTTC.

This clonotype was recorded many times. The chain combines TRBV20-1 with TRBJ2-5, with D possibly TRBD1 on 6 matching bases. Trimming took off 6 bases at V and 5 bases at J, with 16 bases between the two ends. The CDR3 is 13 residues long. CDR1 is DFQATT, CDR2 SNEGSKA, per germline (reference sequence). Here the CDR3 reads CSAKDSRSETQYF. CDR3 nucleotides: TGCAGTGCAAAGGACAGCAGGTCGGAGACCCAGTACTTC.

This clonotype occurred a few times. The genes are TRBV27 and TRBJ2-2, with 9 bases that match TRBD1. Unmatched junction bases numbered 14, after V lost 6 bases and J lost 0 bases. The length of the CDR3 is 19 residues. The germline CDR1 and CDR2 sequences are MNHEY and SMNVEV (reference sequence). The CDR3: CASSHSGTGIFSNTGELFF. DNA of the CDR3: TGTGCCAGCAGCCATTCCGGGACAGGGATATTCTCGAACACCGGGGAGCTGTTTTTT.